Listed here are 2 T cell receptor beta chains from one sample, sequenced in a study of OX40 agonist ivuxolimab in advanced cancers. Only in-frame clones appear in the TCRdb table, and some are missing; sequencing was by immunoSEQ multiplex PCR. The sample has about 100,000 clones, about nine tenths seen once. The sequenced sample was CD4+ or CD8+ T cells sorted from blood, obtained in a trial of the OX40 agonist ivuxolimab. The receptors were sampled from an adult with an advanced solid tumor such as melanoma, head and neck, liver or kidney cancer.

The chain recombines TRBV18 with TRBJ1-4; D uncertain. CDR1 is KGHSH, CDR2 LQKENI, per germline. The CDR3 is 12 residues long. V lost 1 base and J 8 bases, leaving 5 bases between the germline ends. In DNA form, the CDR3 reads TGTGCCAGCTCACCACAGCGGGAAAAACTGTTTTTT. The encoded protein is CASSPQREKLFF.

This clone appeared a single time. The chain uses TRBV6-5 and TRBJ1-1, with 8 bases aligning to TRBD1. The junction had 11 bases not matched to a gene; V was cut back by 6 bases and J by 5 bases. The germline V gene encodes CDR1 MNHEY and CDR2 SVGAGI. The CDR3 runs to 15 residues. The CDR3 sequence: CASSPQGGLRTEAFF. In DNA form, the CDR3 reads TGTGCCAGCAGCCCACAGGGGGGGTTGCGGACTGAAGCTTTCTTT.